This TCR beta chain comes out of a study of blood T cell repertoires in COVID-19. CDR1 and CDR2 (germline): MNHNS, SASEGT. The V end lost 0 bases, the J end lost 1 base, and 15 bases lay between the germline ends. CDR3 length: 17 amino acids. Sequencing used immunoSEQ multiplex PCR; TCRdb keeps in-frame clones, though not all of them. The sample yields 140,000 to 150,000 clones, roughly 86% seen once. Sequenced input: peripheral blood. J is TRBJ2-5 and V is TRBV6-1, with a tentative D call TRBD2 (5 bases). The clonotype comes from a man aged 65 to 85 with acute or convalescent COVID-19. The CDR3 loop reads CASSEALGSPFQETQYF. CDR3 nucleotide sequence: TGTGCCAGCAGTGAAGCGCTGGGGAGTCCCTTCCAAGAGACCCAGTACTTC.